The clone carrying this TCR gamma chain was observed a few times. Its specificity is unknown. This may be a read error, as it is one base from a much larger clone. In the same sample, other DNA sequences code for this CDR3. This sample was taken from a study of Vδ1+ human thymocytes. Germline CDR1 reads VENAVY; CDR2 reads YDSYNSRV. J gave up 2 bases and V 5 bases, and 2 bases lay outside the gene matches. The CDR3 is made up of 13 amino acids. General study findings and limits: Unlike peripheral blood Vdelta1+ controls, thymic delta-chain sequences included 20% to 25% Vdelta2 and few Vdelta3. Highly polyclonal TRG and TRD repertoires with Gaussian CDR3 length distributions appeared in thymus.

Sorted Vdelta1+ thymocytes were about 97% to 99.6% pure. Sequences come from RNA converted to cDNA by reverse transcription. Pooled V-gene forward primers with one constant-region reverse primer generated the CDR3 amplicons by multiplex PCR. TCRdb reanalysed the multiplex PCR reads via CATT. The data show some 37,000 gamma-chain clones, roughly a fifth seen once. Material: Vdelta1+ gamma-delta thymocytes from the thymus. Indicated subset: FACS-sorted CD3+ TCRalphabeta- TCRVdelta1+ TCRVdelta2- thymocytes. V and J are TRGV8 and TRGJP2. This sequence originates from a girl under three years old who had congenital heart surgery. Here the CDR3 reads CATWASSDWIKTF. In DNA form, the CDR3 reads TGTGCCACCTGGGCCAGTAGTGATTGGATCAAGACGTTT.